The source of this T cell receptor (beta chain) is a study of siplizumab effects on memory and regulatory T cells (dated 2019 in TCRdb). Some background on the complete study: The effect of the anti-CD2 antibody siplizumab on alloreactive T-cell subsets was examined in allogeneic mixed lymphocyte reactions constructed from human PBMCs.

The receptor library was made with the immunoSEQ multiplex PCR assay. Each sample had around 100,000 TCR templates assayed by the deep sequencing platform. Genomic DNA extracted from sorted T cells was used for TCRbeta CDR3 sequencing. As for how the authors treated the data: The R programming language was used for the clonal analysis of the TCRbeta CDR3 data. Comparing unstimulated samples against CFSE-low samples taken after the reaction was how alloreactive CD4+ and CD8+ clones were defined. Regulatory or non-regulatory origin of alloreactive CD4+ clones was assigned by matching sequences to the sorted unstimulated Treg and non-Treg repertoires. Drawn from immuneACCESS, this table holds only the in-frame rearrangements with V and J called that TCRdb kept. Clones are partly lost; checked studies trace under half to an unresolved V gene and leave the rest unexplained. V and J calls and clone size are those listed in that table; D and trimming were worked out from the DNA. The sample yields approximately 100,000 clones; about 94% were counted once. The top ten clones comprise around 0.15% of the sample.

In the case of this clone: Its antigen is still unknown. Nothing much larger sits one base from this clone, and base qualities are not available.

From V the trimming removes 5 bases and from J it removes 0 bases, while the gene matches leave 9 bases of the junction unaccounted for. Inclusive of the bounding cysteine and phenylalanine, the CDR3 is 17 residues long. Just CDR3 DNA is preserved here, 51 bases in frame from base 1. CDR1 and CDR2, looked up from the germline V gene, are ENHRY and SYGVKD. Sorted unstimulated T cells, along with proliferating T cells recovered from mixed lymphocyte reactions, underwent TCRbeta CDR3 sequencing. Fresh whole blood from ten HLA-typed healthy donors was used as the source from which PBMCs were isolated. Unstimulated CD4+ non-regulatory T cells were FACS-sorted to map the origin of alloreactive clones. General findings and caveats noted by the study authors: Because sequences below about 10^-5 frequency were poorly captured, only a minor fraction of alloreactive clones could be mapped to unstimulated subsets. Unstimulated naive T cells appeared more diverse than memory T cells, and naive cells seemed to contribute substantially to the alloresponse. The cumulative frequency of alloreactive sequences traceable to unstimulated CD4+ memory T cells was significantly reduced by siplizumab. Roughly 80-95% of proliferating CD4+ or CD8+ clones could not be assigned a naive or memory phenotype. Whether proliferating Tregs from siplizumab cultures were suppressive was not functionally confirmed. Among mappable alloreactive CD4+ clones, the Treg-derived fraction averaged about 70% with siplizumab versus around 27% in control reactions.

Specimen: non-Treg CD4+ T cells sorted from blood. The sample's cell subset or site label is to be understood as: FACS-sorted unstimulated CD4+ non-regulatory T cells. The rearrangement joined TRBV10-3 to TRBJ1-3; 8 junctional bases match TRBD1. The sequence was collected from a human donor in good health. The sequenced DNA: TGTGCCATCAGTTGGACAGGGAGAGACACCTCTGGAAACACCATATATTTT. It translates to CAISWTGRDTSGNTIYF.